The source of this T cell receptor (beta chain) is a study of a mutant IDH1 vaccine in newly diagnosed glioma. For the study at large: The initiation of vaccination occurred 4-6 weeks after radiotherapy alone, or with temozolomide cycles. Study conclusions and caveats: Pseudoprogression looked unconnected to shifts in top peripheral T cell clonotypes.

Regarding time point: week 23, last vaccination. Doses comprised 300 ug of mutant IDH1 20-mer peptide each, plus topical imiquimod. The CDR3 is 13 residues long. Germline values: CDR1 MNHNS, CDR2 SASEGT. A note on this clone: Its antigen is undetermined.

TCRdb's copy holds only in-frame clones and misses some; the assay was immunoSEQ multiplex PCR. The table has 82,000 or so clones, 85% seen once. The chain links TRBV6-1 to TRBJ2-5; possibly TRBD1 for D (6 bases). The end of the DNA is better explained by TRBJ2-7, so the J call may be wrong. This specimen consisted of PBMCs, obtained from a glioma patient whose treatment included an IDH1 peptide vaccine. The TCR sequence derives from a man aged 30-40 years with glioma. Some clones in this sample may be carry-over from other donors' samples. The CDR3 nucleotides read TGTGCCAGCAGTGAACGCCAGGGGTACGAGCAGTACTTC. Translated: CASSERQGYEQYF.